This T cell receptor (beta chain) was captured in a study of cytomegalovirus exposure and HLA in healthy donors. Study-level points and caveats: Association of a missense DCLRE1C variant with TCR beta V- and J-gene trimming was reported in a later analysis.

The PCR had 60 Vbeta and 13 Jbeta primers. Clones were sequenced by immunoSEQ multiplex PCR, and TCRdb holds only the in-frame ones, with some missing. The sample has over 100,000 clones, roughly 82% seen once; the top ten hold roughly 3.9%. Points on this clone: Its antigen is undetermined.

This CDR3 has 14 amino acids. The V and J ends lost 6 bases and 0 bases respectively, with 6 bases between them. CDR1 MNHEY and CDR2 SVGAGI come from the germline V gene. The chain carries TRBV6-5 and TRBJ1-6; no clear D. The receptor was derived from a male donor in good health and CMV-seropositive. The material sequenced was PBMCs. The CDR3 loop is CASRPSSYNSPLHF. CDR3 in DNA: TGTGCCAGCAGGCCTAGCTCCTATAATTCACCCCTCCACTTT.